The present TCR beta chain was sequenced within a study of blood T cell repertoires in COVID-19. Study-wide background: Some COVID-19 samples were acute and others convalescent; all came from the United States, Italy and Spain. In each case, the material was cDNA or gDNA derived from T cells, B-cell-depleted T cells, or PBMCs.

This clone was observed a few times. In the original workflow: Nucleated cell number was recorded as an estimate derived from reference gene primer amplification. Using immunoSEQ multiplex PCR, the repertoire was profiled, and TCRdb retains in-frame clones only, with some absent. That table supplies the V and J calls and clone size; D and trimming were determined from the DNA. The sample has more than 95,000 clones; roughly 83% are singletons. V shed 7 bases, J shed 1 base, and the junction held 7 bases outside the gene matches. Per germline, CDR1 ENHRY and CDR2 SYGVKD. The CDR3 runs 14 residues. This sequence was found in a human donor in a cohort sampled during active COVID-19. Sequenced sample: peripheral blood. The chain employs TRBV10-3 and TRBJ2-7; 7 positions agree with TRBD2. The CDR3 nucleotides are TGTGCCATCAAAGACAGCGGGGCATCCTACGAGCAGTACTTC. Encoded protein: CAIKDSGASYEQYF.